The source of this T cell receptor (beta chain) is a study of cytotoxic CD8 clonotypes in ibrutinib-treated CLL. Study-wide background: Response material was collected after a median 12 months of treatment, range 6 to 36. Mean productive templates were under 260,000; mean productive rearrangements were 94,082.

General observations from the study: Having risen at ibrutinib response, clonality had fallen back toward baseline by progression. Under treatment, the uncommon public clonotypes either contracted or remained stable.

About this clone itself: Its antigen is not known.

The V gene's germline CDR1 is MNHEY and CDR2 SMNVEV (reference sequence). V was pared by 8 bases and J by 6 bases, with 15 bases between. The CDR3 covers 13 residues. Method: immunoSEQ multiplex PCR; TCRdb's copy keeps in-frame clones and lacks some. The sample holds fewer than 400,000 clones; under 70% are singletons and the top ten take roughly 6.3%. Sequencing was performed on PBMCs, taken after 36 months of ibrutinib treatment. V is TRBV27 and J is TRBJ2-3; unclear D gene. The source is a human donor with chronic lymphocytic leukemia. CDR3 protein: CASSPIRWDTQYF. The CDR3 bases are TGTGCCAGCTCTCCGATACGGTGGGATACGCAGTATTTT.